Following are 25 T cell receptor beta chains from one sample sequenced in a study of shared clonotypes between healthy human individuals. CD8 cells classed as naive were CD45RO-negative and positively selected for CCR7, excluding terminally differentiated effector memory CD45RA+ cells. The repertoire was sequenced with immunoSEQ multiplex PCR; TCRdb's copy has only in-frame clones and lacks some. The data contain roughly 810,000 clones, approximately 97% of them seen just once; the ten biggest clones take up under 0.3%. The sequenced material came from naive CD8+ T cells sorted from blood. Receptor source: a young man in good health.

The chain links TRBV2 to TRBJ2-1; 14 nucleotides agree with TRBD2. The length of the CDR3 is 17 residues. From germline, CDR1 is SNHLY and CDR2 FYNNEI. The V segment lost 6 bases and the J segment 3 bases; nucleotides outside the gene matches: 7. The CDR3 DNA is TGTGCCAGCAGAGAACCGGGACTAGCGGGAGTCTACAATGAGCAGTTCTTC. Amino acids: CASREPGLAGVYNEQFF.

CDR3 sequence (DNA): TGCGCCAGCAGCCAAGCGACTCCTAGCTCCTACGAGCAGTACTTC. As protein: CASSQATPSSYEQYF. This sequence joins TRBV4-1 and TRBJ2-7; D is ambiguous. The CDR3 sequence is 15 residues long. Germline assignment: CDR1 MGHRA and CDR2 YSYEKL. V lost 1 base, J lost 0 bases, and 10 bases lay in between.

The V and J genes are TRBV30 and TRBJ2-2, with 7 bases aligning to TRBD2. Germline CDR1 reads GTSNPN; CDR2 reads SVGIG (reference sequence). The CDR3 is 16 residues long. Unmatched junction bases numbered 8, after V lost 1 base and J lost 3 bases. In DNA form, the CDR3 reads TGTGCCTGGAGTGCCTTTAGCGGGCGGGACACCGGGGAGCTGTTTTTT. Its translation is CAWSAFSGRDTGELFF.

The CDR3 DNA sequence: TGTGCCAGCGCTAAAGGGGGGTATGGCTACACCTTC. Translating gives CASAKGGYGYTF. The V and J genes are TRBV25-1 and TRBJ1-2; possibly TRBD1 for D (6 bases). V dropped 8 bases and J dropped 5 bases, with 12 bases sitting between them. The CDR3 has 12 amino acids. Per germline, CDR1 MGHDK and CDR2 SYGVNS.

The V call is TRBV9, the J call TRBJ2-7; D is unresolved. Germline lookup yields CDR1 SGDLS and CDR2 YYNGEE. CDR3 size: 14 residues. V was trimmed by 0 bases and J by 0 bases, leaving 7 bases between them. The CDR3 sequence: CASSVAGPSYEQYF. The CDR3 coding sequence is TGTGCCAGCAGCGTAGCTGGCCCCTCCTACGAGCAGTACTTC.

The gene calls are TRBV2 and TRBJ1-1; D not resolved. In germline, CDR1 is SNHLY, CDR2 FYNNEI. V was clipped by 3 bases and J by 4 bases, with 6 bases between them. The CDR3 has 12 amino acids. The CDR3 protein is CASSETLTEAFF. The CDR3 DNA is TGTGCCAGCAGTGAGACCCTCACTGAAGCTTTCTTT.

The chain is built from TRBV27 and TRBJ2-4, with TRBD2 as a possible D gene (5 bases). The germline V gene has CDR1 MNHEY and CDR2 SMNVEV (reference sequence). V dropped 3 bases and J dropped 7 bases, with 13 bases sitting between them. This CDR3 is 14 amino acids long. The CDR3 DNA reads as TGTGCCAGCAGTTTTCGAGGGTTCGGGAACATTCAGTACTTC. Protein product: CASSFRGFGNIQYF.

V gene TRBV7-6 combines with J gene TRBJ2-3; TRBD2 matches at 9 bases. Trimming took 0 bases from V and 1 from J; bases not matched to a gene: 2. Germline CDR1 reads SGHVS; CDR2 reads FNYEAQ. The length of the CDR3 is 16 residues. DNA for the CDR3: TGTGCCAGCAGCTTAGCGCGGGGGGGCGGCACAGATACGCAGTATTTT. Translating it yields CASSLARGGGTDTQYF.

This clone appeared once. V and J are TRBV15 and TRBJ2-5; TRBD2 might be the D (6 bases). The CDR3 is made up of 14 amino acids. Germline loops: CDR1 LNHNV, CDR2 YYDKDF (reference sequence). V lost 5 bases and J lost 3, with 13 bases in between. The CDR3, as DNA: TGTGCCACCAGCCAAGGGGCTAGCGAAGAGACCCAGTACTTC. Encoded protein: CATSQGASEETQYF.

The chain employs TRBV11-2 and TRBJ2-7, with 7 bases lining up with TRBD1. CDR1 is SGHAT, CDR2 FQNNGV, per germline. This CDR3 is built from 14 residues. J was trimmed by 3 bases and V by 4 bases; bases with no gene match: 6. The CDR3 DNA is TGTGCCAGCAGCTATGGACAGGATTACTACGAGCAGTACTTC. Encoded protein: CASSYGQDYYEQYF.

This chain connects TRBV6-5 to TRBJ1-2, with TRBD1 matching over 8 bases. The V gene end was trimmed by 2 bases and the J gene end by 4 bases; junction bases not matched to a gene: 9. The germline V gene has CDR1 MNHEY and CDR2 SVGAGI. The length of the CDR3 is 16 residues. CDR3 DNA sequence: TGTGCCAGCAGTTACCAGGGGGCCAGCATACGCTATGGCTACACCTTC. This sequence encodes CASSYQGASIRYGYTF.

The CDR3 nucleotides are TGTGCCAGCAGCGGACAGGGGAACTATGGCTACACCTTC. It is translated as CASSGQGNYGYTF. V is TRBV9 and J is TRBJ1-2, with 8 bases lining up with TRBD1. The CDR3 sequence is 13 residues long. V dropped 3 bases and J dropped 2; count of bases not matched to a gene: 0. From germline, CDR1 is SGDLS and CDR2 YYNGEE.

CDR3 residues: CSARLRDLQGSSSYEQYF. The DNA of the CDR3 is TGCAGCGCTCGACTTCGTGATTTACAGGGGTCTAGCTCCTACGAGCAGTACTTC. The gene calls are TRBV29-1 and TRBJ2-7; TRBD1 agrees at 7 bases. Unmatched junction bases numbered 21, after V lost 7 bases and J lost 0 bases. There are 18 residues in the CDR3. Germline V gene sequence: CDR1 SQVTM, CDR2 ANQGSEA.

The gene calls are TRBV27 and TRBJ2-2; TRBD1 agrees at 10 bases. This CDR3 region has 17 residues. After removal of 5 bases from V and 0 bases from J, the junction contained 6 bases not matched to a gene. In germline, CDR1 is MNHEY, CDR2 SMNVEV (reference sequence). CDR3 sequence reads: CASSPTGQGANTGELFF. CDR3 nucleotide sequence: TGTGCCAGCAGTCCCACCGGACAGGGGGCGAACACCGGGGAGCTGTTTTTT.

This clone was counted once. The CDR3, as DNA: TGTGCCAGCTCCGGACAGGGGGCAGAGACCCAGTACTTC. It is translated as CASSGQGAETQYF. The chain uses TRBV18 and TRBJ2-5; 11 positions agree with TRBD1. V gave up 6 bases and J gave up 4 bases; unmatched junction bases: 1. This CDR3 contains 13 residues. From germline, CDR1 is KGHSH and CDR2 LQKENI.

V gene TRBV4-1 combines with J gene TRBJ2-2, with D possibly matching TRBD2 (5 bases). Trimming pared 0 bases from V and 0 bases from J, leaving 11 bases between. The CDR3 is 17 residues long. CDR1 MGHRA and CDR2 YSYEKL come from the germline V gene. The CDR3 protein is CASSQDRNGANTGELFF. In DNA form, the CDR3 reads TGCGCCAGCAGCCAAGACAGAAACGGGGCGAACACCGGGGAGCTGTTTTTT.

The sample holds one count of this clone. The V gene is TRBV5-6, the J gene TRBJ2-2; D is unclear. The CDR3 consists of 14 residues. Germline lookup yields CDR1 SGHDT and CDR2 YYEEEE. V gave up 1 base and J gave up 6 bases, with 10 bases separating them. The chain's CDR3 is CASSLTDLPGELFF. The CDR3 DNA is TGTGCCAGCAGCTTGACAGATCTTCCCGGGGAGCTGTTTTTT.

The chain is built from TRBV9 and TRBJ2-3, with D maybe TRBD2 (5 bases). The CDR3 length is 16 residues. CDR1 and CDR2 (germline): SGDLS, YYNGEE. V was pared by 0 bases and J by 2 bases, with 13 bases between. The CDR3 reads CASSVGLASLTDTQYF. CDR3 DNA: TGTGCCAGCAGCGTAGGGCTAGCTAGTCTCACAGATACGCAGTATTTT. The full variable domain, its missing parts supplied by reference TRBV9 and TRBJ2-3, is DSGVTQTPKHLITATGQRVTLRCSPRSGDLSVYWYQQSLDQGLQFLIQYYNGEERAKGNILERFSAQQFPDLHSELNLSSLELGDSALYFCASSVGLASLTDTQYFGPGTRLTVL.

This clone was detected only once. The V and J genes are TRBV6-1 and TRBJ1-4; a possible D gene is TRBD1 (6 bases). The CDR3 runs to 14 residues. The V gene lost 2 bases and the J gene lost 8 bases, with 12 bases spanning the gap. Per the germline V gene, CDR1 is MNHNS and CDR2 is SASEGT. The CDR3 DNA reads TGTGCCAGCAGTGAAAGCACAGGGATGGAAAAACTGTTTTTT. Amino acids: CASSESTGMEKLFF.

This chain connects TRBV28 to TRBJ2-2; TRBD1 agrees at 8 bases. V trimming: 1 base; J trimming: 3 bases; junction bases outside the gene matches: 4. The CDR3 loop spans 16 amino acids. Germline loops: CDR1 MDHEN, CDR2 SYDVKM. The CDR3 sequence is CASSLSTGGHTGELFF. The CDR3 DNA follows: TGTGCCAGCAGTTTATCCACAGGGGGTCACACCGGGGAGCTGTTTTTT.

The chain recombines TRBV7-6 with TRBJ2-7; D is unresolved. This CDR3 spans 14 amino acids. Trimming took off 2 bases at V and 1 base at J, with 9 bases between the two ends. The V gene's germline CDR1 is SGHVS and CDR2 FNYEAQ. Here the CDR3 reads CASSLLSESYEQYF. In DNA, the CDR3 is TGTGCCAGCAGCTTACTCAGCGAATCCTACGAGCAGTACTTC. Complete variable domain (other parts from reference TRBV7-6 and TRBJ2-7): GAGVSQSPRYKVTKRGQDVALRCDPISGHVSLYWYRQALGQGPEFLTYFNYEAQQDKSGLPNDRFSAERPEGSISTLTIQRTEQRDSAMYRCASSLLSESYEQYFGPGTRLTVT.

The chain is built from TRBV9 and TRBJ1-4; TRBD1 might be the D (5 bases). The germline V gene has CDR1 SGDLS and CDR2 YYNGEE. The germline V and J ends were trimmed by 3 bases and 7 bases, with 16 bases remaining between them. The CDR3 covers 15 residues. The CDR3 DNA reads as TGTGCCAGCAGCGCCGGGACCCCCTCTACTGAAAAACTGTTTTTT. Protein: CASSAGTPSTEKLFF. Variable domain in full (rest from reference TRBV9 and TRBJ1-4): DSGVTQTPKHLITATGQRVTLRCSPRSGDLSVYWYQQSLDQGLQFLIQYYNGEERAKGNILERFSAQQFPDLHSELNLSSLELGDSALYFCASSAGTPSTEKLFFGSGTQLSVL.

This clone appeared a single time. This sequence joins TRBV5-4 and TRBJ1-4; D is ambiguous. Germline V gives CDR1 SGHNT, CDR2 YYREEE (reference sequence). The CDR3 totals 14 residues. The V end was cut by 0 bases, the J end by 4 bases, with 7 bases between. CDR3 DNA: TGTGCCAGCAGCTTGGACAGCTTTAATGAAAAACTGTTTTTT. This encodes CASSLDSFNEKLFF. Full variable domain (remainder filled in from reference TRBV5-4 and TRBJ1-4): ETGVTQSPTHLIKTRGQQVTLRCSSQSGHNTVSWYQQALGQGPQFIFQYYREEENGRGNFPPRFSGLQFPNYSSELNVNALELDDSALYLCASSLDSFNEKLFFGSGTQLSVL.

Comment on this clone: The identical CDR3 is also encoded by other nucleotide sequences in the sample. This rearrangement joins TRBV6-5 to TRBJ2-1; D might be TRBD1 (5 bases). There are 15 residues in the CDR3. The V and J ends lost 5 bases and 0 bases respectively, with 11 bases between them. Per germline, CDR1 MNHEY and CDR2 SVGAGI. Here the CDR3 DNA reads TGTGCCAGCAGTCCTGACAGCAGCTCCTACAATGAGCAGTTCTTC. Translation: CASSPDSSSYNEQFF.

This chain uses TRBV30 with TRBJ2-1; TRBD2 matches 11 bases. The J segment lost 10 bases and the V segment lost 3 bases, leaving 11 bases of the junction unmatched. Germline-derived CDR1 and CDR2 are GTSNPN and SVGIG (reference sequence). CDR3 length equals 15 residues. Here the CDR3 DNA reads TGTGCCTGGAGACAGGGTCTAGCGGGAGGAGAGGAGCAGTTCTTC. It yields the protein CAWRQGLAGGEEQFF.